The rows below give T cell receptor beta chains drawn from one sample of a study of cytomegalovirus exposure and HLA in healthy donors. The data were produced by immunoSEQ multiplex PCR, yet TCRdb's version contains in-frame clones alone and is incomplete. The sample has 100,000 or so clones; around 80% are singletons. The sequenced sample was PBMCs. Source of these receptors: a man aged 18-30 years in good health and CMV-seronegative. The CDR3 runs from the conserved cysteine through the conserved F or W. Expanded clones get a size class; other rows say once, few or many, or leave the size out.

- TRBJ2-5 TRBV2 CASSATPGSGETQYF
- TRBJ1-2 TRBV6-4 CASSHDAGDYGYTF
- TRBJ2-3 TRBV30 CAWRMGGTQYF
- TRBJ1-2 TRBV10-3 CAIRKTDREIVQGGYTF
- TRBJ2-5 TRBV14 CASSQVRKTQYF
few TRBJ1-1 TRBV6-1 CASSAWGAEAFF
- TRBJ1-2 TRBV20-1 CSAVPNYGYTF
- TRBJ1-1 TRBV6-5 CAGSQQGRGRTEAFF
- TRBJ2-1 TRBV19 CASSIEHHNEQFF
- TRBJ2-1 TRBV19 CASSIQQGNNEQFF
once TRBJ2-2 TRBV6-6 CASSQRGGLDGELFF
- TRBJ1-1 TRBV7-2 CASSLVPTGSVNTEAFF
- TRBJ2-4 TRBV6-5 CASSPGIQNIQYF
- TRBJ2-5 TRBV5-1 CASSFLPQETQYF
- TRBJ2-7 TRBV10-2 CASSGEAQGFYEQYF
- TRBJ2-3 TRBV5-1 CASRDTSGSTDTQYF
- TRBJ2-7 TRBV30 CAWSTGNSYEQYF
- TRBJ2-7 TRBV21-1 CASSKREGPYEQYF
- TRBJ2-3 TRBV19 CASSRPGRRSGDTQYF
few TRBJ1-4 TRBV30 CAWSVRRVEKLFF
- TRBJ2-1 TRBV5-1 CASSLSLAGGLVNEQFF
once TRBJ2-1 TRBV18 CASSTSGGSYNEQFF
- TRBJ1-5 TRBV18 CASSPPGTRNQPQHF
- TRBJ2-1 TRBV6-6 CATLLAFNNEQFF
- TRBJ2-7 TRBV6-5 CASSSPYRDRVHEQYF
- TRBJ1-4 TRBV7-2 CASSLGPGLNEKLFF
- TRBJ1-1 TRBV6-5 CASRSGQGTEAFF
- TRBJ2-3 TRBV5-1 CASSSGTSGGAVADTQYF
- TRBJ1-3 TRBV9 CASSATGYGNTIYF
- TRBJ1-5 TRBV10-3 CAISEGGQPQHF
- TRBJ2-6 TRBV4-2 CASSQAAGAGGANVLTF
- TRBJ2-7 TRBV13 CASSLDRLGYEQYF
- TRBJ1-4 TRBV28 CASSDPRGKAWEKLFF
- TRBJ2-1 TRBV14 CASSQQRGGSGEQFF
- TRBJ2-1 TRBV19 CASRPGTGSYNEQFF
- TRBJ1-1 TRBV19 CASSGAGGLIRRGTEAFF
- TRBJ1-5 TRBV5-1 CASSLTGGGYNQPQHF
- TRBJ2-7 TRBV29-1 CSVRGGTDSYEQYF
- TRBJ2-3 TRBV4-2 CASSQDPRGSSSTDTQYF
- TRBJ1-2 TRBV7-9 CASSLGQAPPRGYTF